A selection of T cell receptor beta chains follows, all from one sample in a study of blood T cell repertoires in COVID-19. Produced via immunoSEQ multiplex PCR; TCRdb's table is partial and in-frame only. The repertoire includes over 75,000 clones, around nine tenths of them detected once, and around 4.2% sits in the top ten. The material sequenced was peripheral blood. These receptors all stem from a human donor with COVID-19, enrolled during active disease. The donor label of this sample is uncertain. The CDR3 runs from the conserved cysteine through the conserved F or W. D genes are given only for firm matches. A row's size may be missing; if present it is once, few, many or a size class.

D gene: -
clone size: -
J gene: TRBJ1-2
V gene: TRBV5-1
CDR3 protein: CASSLRGNYGYTF
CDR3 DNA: TGCGCCAGCAGCTTGAGGGGTAACTATGGCTACACCTTC

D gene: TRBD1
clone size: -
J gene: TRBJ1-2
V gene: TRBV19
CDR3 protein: CASSIDRGLGGYTF
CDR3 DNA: TGTGCCAGTAGTATAGACAGGGGGCTTGGTGGCTACACCTTC

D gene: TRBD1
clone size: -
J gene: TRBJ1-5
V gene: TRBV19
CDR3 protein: CASSTTGNSNQPQHF
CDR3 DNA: TGTGCCAGTAGCACGACAGGGAATAGCAATCAGCCCCAGCATTTT

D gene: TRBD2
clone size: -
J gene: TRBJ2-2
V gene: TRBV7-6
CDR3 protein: CASSIGTRLNTGELFF
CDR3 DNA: TGTGCCAGCAGCATCGGGACTAGACTTAACACCGGGGAGCTGTTTTTT

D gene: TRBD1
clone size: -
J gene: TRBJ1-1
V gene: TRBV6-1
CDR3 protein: CASSEAGQDTEAFF
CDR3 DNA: TGTGCCAGCAGTGAAGCAGGACAGGACACTGAAGCTTTCTTT

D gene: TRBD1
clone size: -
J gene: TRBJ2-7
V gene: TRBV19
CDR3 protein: CASSITDRGYEQYF
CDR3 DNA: TGTGCCAGTAGTATTACGGACAGGGGGTACGAGCAGTACTTC

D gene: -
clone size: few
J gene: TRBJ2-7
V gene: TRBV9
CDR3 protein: CASSVGGDSYEQYF
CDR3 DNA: TGTGCCAGCAGCGTAGGCGGGGACTCCTACGAGCAGTACTTC

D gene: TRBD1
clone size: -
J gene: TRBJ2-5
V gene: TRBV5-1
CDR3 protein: CASSLQGQEETQYF
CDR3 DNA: TGCGCCAGCAGCTTACAGGGGCAGGAGGAGACCCAGTACTTC

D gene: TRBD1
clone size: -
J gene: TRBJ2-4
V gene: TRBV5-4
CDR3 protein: CASSPGTDLAKNIQYF
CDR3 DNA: TGTGCCAGCAGCCCCGGGACAGATCTAGCCAAAAACATTCAGTACTTC

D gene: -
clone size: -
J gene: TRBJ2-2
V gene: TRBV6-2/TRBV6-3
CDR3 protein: CASSYFPVLDTGELFF
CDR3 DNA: TGTGCCAGCAGTTACTTCCCGGTTTTGGACACCGGGGAGCTGTTTTTT

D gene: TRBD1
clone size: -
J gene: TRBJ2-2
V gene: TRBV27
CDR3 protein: CASSFHRDRRTGELFF
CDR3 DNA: TGTGCCAGCAGTTTCCACCGGGACAGGAGGACCGGGGAGCTGTTTTTT

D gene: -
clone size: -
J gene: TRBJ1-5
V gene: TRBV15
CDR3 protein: CATSSLRQGPNQPQHF
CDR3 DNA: TGTGCCACCAGCAGTTTAAGGCAGGGTCCGAATCAGCCCCAGCATTTT

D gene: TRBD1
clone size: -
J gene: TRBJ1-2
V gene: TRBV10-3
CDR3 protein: CAIRETGSDYGYTF
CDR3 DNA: TGTGCCATCAGGGAGACAGGGAGTGACTATGGCTACACCTTC

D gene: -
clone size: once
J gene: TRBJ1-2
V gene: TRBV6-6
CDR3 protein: CASSYVPEPYGYTF
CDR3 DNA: TGTGCCAGCAGTTACGTTCCAGAACCCTATGGCTACACCTTC

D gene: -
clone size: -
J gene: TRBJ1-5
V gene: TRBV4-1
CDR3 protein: CASSEGSRGGQPQHF
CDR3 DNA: TGCGCCAGCAGTGAAGGGAGCAGGGGCGGTCAGCCCCAGCATTTT

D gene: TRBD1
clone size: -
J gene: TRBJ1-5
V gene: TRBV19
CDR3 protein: CASSRITGGADQPQHF
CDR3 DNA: TGTGCCAGTAGTAGAATAACAGGGGGCGCAGACCAGCCCCAGCATTTT

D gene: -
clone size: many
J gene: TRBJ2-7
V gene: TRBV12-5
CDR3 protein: CASGLVRGAYGEQYF
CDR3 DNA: TGTGCTAGTGGTTTGGTACGGGGGGCTTATGGCGAGCAGTACTTC

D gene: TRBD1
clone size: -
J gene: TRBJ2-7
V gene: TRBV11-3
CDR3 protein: CASSLDLGAGQADYEQYF
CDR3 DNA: TGTGCCAGCAGCTTAGATCTTGGGGCGGGACAGGCGGACTACGAGCAGTACTTC

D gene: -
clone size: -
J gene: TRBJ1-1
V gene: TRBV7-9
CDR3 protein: CASSLVGARTEAFF
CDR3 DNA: TGTGCCAGCAGCTTAGTCGGTGCCCGCACTGAAGCTTTCTTT

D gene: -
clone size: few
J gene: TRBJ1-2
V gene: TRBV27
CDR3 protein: CASSYPGGYGYTF
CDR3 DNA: TGTGCCAGCAGTTACCCGGGGGGATATGGCTACACCTTC

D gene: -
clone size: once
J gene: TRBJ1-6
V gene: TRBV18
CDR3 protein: CASRNRDTESPLHF
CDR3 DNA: TGTGCCAGCCGAAACCGGGACACCGAATCACCCCTCCACTTT

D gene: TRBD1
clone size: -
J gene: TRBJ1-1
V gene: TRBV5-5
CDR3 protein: CASSPRTGRETEAFF
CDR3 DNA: TGTGCCAGCAGCCCGAGGACAGGGAGGGAAACTGAAGCTTTCTTT

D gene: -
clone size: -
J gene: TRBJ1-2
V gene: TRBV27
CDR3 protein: CASSSGGAHNYGYTF
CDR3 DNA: TGTGCCAGCAGTTCTGGTGGAGCCCATAACTATGGCTACACCTTC

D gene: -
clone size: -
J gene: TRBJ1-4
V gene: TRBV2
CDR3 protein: CASSGTTGNNEKLFF
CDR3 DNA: TGTGCCAGCAGTGGTACGACGGGAAACAATGAAAAACTGTTTTTT

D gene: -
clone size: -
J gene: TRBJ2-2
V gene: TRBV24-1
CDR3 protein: CATSDPTFGNTGELFF
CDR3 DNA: TGTGCCACCAGTGACCCTACCTTCGGGAACACCGGGGAGCTGTTTTTT

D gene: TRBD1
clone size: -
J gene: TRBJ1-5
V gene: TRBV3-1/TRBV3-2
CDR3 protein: CASSSGTGGSQPQHF
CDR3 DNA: TGTGCCAGCAGTTCCGGGACAGGGGGATCTCAGCCCCAGCATTTT

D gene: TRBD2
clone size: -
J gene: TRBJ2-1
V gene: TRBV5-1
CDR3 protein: CASSASGNEQFF
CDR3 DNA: TGCGCCAGCAGCGCTAGCGGCAATGAGCAGTTCTTC

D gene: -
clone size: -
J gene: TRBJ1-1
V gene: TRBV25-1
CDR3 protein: CASSEYSSTEAFF
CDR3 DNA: TGTGCCAGCAGTGAATATTCGAGCACTGAAGCTTTCTTT

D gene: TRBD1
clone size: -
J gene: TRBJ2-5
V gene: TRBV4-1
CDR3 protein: CASRSTGGTETQYF
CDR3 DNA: TGCGCCAGCAGGTCGACAGGGGGCACGGAGACCCAGTACTTC

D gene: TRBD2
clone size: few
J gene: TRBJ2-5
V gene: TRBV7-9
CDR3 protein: CASSPQTSGGYDETQYF
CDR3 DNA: TGTGCCAGCAGCCCTCAGACTAGCGGGGGGTATGATGAGACCCAGTACTTC

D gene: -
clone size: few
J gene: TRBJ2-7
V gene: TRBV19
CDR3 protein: CASSIRLAPYEQYF
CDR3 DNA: TGTGCCAGTAGTATCAGGCTAGCTCCCTACGAGCAGTACTTC

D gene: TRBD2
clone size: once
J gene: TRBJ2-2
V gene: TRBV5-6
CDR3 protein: CASSLVAGGTGELFF
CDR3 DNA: TGTGCCAGCAGCTTGGTGGCGGGAGGCACCGGGGAGCTGTTTTTT

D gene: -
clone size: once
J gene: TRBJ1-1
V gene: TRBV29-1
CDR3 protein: CSVGGRMNTEAFF
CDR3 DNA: TGCAGCGTCGGGGGACGGATGAACACTGAAGCTTTCTTT

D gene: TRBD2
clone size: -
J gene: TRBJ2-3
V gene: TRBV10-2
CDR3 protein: CASSDPGLAGADTQYF
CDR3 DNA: TGCGCCAGCAGTGACCCGGGACTAGCGGGGGCTGATACGCAGTATTTT

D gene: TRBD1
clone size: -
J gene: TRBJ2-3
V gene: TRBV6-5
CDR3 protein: CASGTGGTDTQYF
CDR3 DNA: TGTGCCAGCGGGACAGGCGGCACAGATACGCAGTATTTT

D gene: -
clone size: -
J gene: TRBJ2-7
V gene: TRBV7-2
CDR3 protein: CASSLDGSEQYF
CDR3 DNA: TGTGCCAGCAGCTTAGACGGGAGTGAGCAGTACTTC

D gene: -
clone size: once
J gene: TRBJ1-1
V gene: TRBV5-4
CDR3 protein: CASSQQYTEAFF
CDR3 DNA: TGTGCCAGCAGCCAACAGTACACTGAAGCTTTCTTT

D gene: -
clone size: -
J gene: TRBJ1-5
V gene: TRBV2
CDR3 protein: CASRRGGVRNQPQHF
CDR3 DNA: TGTGCCAGCAGGAGGGGGGGAGTACGGAATCAGCCCCAGCATTTT

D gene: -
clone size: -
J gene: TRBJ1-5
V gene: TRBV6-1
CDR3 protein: CASSEPTPRDQPQHF
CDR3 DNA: TGTGCCAGCAGTGAACCTACCCCCAGGGATCAGCCCCAGCATTTT

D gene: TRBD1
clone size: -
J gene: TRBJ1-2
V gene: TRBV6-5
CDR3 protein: CASSRDSNYGYTF
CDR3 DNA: TGTGCCAGCAGTCGGGACAGTAACTATGGCTACACCTTC

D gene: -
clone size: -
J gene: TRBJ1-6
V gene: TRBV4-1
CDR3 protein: CASSQDARKIPLHF
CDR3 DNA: TGCGCCAGCAGCCAAGATGCCAGGAAAATTCCCCTCCACTTT

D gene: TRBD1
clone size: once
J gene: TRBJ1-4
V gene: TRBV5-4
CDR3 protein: CASSLEDRGQGEKLFF
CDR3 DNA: TGTGCCAGCAGCTTGGAGGACAGGGGGCAAGGGGAAAAACTGTTTTTT

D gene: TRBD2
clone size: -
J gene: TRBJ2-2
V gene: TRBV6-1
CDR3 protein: CASSERGGLEPGELFF
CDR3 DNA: TGTGCCAGCAGTGAACGTGGAGGACTAGAGCCCGGGGAGCTGTTTTTT

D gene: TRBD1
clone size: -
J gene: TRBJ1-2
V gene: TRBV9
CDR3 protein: CASSEGKDRDYGYTF
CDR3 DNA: TGTGCCAGCAGCGAGGGGAAGGACAGGGACTATGGCTACACCTTC

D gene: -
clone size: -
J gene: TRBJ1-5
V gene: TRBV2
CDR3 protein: CASSQGNQPQHF
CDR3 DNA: TGTGCCAGCAGTCAGGGAAATCAGCCCCAGCATTTT

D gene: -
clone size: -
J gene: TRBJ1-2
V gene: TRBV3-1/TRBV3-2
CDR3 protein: CASSPQGTYGYTF
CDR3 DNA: TGTGCCAGCAGCCCGCAGGGTACCTATGGCTACACCTTC

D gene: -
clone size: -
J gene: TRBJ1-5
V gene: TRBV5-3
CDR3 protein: CARSYRPSNQPQHF
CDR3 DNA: TGTGCCAGAAGTTACAGGCCTAGCAATCAGCCCCAGCATTTT

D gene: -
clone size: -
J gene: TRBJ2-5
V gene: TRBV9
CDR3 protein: CASSAGEKTQYF
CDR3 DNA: TGTGCCAGCAGCGCAGGCGAGAAGACCCAGTACTTC

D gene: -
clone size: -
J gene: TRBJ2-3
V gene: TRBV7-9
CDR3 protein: CASSPTADTQYF
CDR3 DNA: TGTGCCAGCAGCCCAACCGCGGATACGCAGTATTTT

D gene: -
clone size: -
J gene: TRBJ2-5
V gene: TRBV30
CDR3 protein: CAWMGPQLVTQYF
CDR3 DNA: TGTGCCTGGATGGGCCCCCAGTTGGTGACCCAGTACTTC

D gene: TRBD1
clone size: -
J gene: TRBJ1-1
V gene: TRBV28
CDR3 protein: CASIPGGLTEAFF
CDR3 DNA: TGTGCCAGCATTCCAGGGGGCCTCACTGAAGCTTTCTTT